This TCR beta chain comes out of a study of blood T cell repertoires in COVID-19. The overall study: COVID-19 samples, acute and convalescent, were from the United States, Italy and Spain.

V was pared by 4 bases and J by 5 bases, with 18 bases of the junction left unmatched. CDR3 length: 18 residues. CDR1 and CDR2 (germline): SGHKS, YYEKEE (reference sequence). Per the study methods: Estimated nucleated cell counts came from reference gene primer amplification. TCRdb keeps only in-frame clones here, not all; method: immunoSEQ multiplex PCR. D and trimming come from the DNA, and the V and J calls and clone size come from that table. Of about 61,000 clones detected, about nine tenths appear once; the ten largest clones hold 20% to 25%. The sequence was collected from a woman aged 50 to 60 with active or convalescent COVID-19. Input material: peripheral blood. The chain links TRBV5-5 to TRBJ1-1; 9 bases map to TRBD1. The CDR3 loop reads CASSATGWDRVFRTEAFF. CDR3 nucleotides: TGTGCCAGCAGCGCAACCGGTTGGGACAGGGTTTTTCGTACTGAAGCTTTCTTT.